Given below is one T cell receptor beta chain in context. The data originate from a study of blood T cell repertoires in COVID-19. Background on the study: T cells, B-cell-depleted T cells, or PBMCs supplied cDNA or gDNA.

In the source study's methods: Counts of nucleated cells, estimated from reference gene primer amplification, were obtained. TCRdb's copy holds only in-frame clones and misses some; the assay was immunoSEQ multiplex PCR. The V and J calls and clone size come from that table; D and trimming were worked out from the DNA. The data contain about 160,000 clones, just over 85% of them singletons. This CDR3 has 14 amino acids. The germline V gene has CDR1 SGHVS and CDR2 FQNEAQ. V dropped 3 bases and J dropped 5 bases, with 13 bases sitting between them. The chain combines TRBV7-8 with TRBJ1-2; tentative D call: TRBD1 (6 bases). The material sequenced was peripheral blood. The source of this sequence is a man between 65 and 85 years old with acute or convalescent COVID-19. DNA for the CDR3: TGTGCCAGCAGCTTCTACCGGGACACGTATGGCTACACCTTC. It encodes CASSFYRDTYGYTF.